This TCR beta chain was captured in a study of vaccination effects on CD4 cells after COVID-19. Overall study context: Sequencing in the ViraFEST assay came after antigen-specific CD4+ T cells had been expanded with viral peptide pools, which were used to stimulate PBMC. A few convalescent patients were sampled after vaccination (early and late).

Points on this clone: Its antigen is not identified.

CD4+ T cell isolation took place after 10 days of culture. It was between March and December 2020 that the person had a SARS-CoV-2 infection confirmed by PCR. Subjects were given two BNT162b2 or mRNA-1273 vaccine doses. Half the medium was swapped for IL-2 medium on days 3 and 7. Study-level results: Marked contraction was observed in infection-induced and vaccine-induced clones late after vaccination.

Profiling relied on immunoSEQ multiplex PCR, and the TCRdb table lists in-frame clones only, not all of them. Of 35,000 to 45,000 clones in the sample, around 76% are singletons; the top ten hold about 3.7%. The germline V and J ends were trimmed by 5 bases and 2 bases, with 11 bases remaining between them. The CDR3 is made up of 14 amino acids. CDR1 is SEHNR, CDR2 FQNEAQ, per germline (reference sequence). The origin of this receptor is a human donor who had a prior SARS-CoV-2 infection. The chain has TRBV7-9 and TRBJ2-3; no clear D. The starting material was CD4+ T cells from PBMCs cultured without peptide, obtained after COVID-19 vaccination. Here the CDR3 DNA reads TGTGCCAGCAGCACCTGGACCCTCACAGATACGCAGTATTTT. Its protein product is CASSTWTLTDTQYF.